This TCR beta chain emerged from a study of T cell repertoires in cytomegalovirus infection. The germline V gene has CDR1 MNHEY and CDR2 SVGAGI. The CDR3 is made up of 16 amino acids. Trimming took 0 bases from V and 4 from J, leaving 13 bases between them. One entry per CDR3 protein, called by TCRdb with MiXCR from the reads. The sample yields around 900,000 distinct CDR3 sequences, 30% to 40% seen once. In the case of this clonotype: Its antigen is undetermined.

The input for sequencing was cultured CD8+ T cells from PBMCs, taken from culture after CMV antigen stimulation. The clonotype originates from a human donor in good health (CMV status not recorded). Some clones in this sample may be carry-over from other donors' samples. V and J are TRBV6-5 and TRBJ2-1; D perhaps matches TRBD1 (6 bases). As DNA, the CDR3 is TGTGCCAGCAGTTACTCGATGAGGGGGTCGTACAATGAGCAGTTCTTC. Translation gives CASSYSMRGSYNEQFF.